This T cell receptor (delta chain) was recovered during a study of gamma-delta T cells after stem cell transplantation (dated by TCRdb to the mid-2010s). The CDR3 has 19 amino acids, counting the end cysteine and phenylalanine. Just the 57-base CDR3 DNA is kept, in frame starting at base 1. Between the V and J ends, shortened by 1 base and 4 bases respectively, the junction contains 27 bases. The germline V gene supplies CDR1 GEAIGNYY and CDR2 EKD. Library method: RT-PCR. The sequencing machine was an Illumina MiSeq. Public reads were reanalyzed in TCRdb with CATT, and rows carrying the same DNA were merged afterwards. This sample holds 1,200 or so delta-chain clones; about 2.4% were observed only once. More than 25% of the sample lies in the top ten. The table lists this clone with a few counts. Its target antigen remains unknown. TCRdb's listed protein matches a much larger clone and diverges from this DNA's translation at residue 13, likely through a read error; the protein shown comes from the DNA.

The clonotype comes from a human donor. It is not recorded whose cells these are; they may come from a transplant donor. The sequencing sample was made of gamma-delta T cells. The chain is made from TRDV2 and TRDJ1; a weak D assignment points to TRDD3 (5 bases agree). The DNA sequence is as follows: TGTGCCTGTGACACTGTTGAGAAAATTCAGCGGGGGCCGGACGATAAACTCATCTTT. Its protein is CACDTVEKIQRGPDDKLIF.